This record concerns one TCR beta chain sequence. Its antigen is currently unknown. CDR3 length: 14 amino acids. Germline CDR1 is KGHSH and CDR2 is LQKENI. The germline V and J ends were trimmed by 2 bases and 1 base, with 7 bases remaining between them. This sample was included in a study of T cell responses to AZD1222 COVID-19 vaccine. Study context: Analysis merged second doses at about 4 or about 12 weeks.

Measured with immunoSEQ multiplex PCR; TCRdb has only the in-frame clones, and not every one. This sample has fewer than 85,000 clones, with 80% to 90% found just once. General study points: White British donors predominated, females outnumbered males, and clonal diversity was possibly underestimated. A reported finding is that nearly half of spike-specific TCRs target unmutated variant regions.

The clonotype comes from an adult in good health. The genes are TRBV18 and TRBJ2-3; D gene unclear. The sample in question was peripheral blood, obtained on day 0 of AZD1222 vaccination. This CDR3 reads CASSPTQGTDTQYF. In DNA form, the CDR3 reads TGTGCCAGCTCACCAACCCAGGGCACAGATACGCAGTATTTT.